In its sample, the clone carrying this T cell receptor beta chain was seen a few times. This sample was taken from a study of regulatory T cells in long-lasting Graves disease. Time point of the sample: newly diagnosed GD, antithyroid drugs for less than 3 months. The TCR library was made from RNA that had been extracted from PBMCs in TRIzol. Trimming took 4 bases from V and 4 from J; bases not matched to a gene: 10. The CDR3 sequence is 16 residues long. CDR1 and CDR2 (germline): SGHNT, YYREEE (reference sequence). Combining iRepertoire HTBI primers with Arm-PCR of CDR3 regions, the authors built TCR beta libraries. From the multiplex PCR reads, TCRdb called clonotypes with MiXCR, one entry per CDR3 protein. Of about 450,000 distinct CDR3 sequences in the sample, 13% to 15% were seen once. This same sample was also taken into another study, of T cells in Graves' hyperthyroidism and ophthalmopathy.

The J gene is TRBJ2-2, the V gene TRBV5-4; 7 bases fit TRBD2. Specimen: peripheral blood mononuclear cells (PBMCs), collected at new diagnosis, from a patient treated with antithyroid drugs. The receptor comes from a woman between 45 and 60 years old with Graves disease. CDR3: CASSPTGGGPTGELFF. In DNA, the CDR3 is TGTGCCAGCAGCCCGACCGGCGGGGGTCCCACCGGGGAGCTGTTTTTT.